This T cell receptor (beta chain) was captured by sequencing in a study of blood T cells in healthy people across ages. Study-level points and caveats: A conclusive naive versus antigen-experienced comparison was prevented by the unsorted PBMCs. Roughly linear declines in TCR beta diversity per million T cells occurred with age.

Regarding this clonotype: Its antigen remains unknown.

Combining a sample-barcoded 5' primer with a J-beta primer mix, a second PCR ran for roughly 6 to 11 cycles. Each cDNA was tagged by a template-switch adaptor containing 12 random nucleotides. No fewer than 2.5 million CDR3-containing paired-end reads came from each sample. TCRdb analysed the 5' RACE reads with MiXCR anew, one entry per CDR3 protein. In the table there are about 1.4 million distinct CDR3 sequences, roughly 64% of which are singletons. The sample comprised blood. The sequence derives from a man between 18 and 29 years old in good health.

CDR3 coding DNA: TGCAGTGCGCGGTACCGGGACAGCAAATACAATGAGCAGTTCTTC. Its translation is CSARYRDSKYNEQFF. This rearrangement joins TRBV20-1 to TRBJ2-1; 7 bases agree with TRBD1. CDR1 is DFQATT and CDR2 is SNEGSKA in the germline V gene (reference sequence). The CDR3 is 15 amino acids. Germline trimming cut 6 bases from V and 4 bases from J; bases unmatched to any gene: 12.